This TCR beta chain was retrieved from a study of long-term antiretroviral therapy in people with HIV. Survey-level resolution applied to immunoSEQ assay v3.0. Some clones are missing from TCRdb's copy, which holds only in-frame ones; the method was immunoSEQ multiplex PCR. This table has 40,000 or so clones, approximately 86% appearing once. This CDR3 has 15 residues. Per the germline V gene, CDR1 is MNHEY and CDR2 is SVGAGI. Germline trimming cut 0 bases from V and 2 bases from J; bases unmatched to any gene: 3. The rearrangement uses TRBV6-5 and TRBJ2-7; 8 bases align to TRBD1. The input for sequencing was unsorted PBMCs, taken just before starting antiretroviral therapy. This TCR was recovered from a woman in her late teens or twenties with HIV. The chain's CDR3 is CASSYSRTGTYEQYF. DNA for the CDR3: TGTGCCAGCAGTTACTCCCGGACAGGGACCTACGAGCAGTACTTC.